The T cell receptor (beta chain) under discussion was sequenced for a study of blood T cell repertoires in COVID-19. The CDR3 sequence is 18 residues long. J gave up 1 base and V 4 bases, and 10 bases lay outside the gene matches. CDR1 and CDR2 (germline): SGDLS, YYNGEE. The table came from immunoSEQ multiplex PCR; TCRdb's copy has only in-frame clones and leaves some out. The table has fewer than 350,000 clones, approximately 83% seen once. Specimen: PBMCs or T cells enriched from blood (not recorded which). The chain carries TRBV9 and TRBJ1-3; the match to TRBD1 covers 11 bases. This TCR was sampled from a man aged 25 to 40 who had recovered from COVID-19. In nucleotides, the CDR3 is TGTGCCAGCAGCCCCGGGACAGGGGGGACTGATTCTGGAAACACCATATATTTT. Protein: CASSPGTGGTDSGNTIYF. The variable domain in full, completed from reference TRBV9 and TRBJ1-3, reads DSGVTQTPKHLITATGQRVTLRCSPRSGDLSVYWYQQSLDQGLQFLIQYYNGEERAKGNILERFSAQQFPDLHSELNLSSLELGDSALYFCASSPGTGGTDSGNTIYFGEGSWLTVV.